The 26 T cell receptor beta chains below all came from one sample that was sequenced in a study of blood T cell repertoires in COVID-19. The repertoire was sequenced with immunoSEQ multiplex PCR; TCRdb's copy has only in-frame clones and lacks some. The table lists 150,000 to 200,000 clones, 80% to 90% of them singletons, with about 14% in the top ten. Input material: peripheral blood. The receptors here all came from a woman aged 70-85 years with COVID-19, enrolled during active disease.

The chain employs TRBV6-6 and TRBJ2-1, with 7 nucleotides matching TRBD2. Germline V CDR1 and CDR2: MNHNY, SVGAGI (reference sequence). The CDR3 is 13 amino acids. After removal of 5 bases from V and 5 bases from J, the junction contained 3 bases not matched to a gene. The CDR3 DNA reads TGTGCCAGCAGTAGCGGGATAGACAATGAGCAGTTCTTC. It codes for CASSSGIDNEQFF.

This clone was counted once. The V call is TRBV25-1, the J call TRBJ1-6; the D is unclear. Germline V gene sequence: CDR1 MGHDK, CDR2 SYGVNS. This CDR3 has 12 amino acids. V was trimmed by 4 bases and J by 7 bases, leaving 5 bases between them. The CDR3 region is CASSGENSPLHF. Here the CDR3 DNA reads TGTGCCAGCAGTGGGGAGAATTCACCCCTCCACTTT.

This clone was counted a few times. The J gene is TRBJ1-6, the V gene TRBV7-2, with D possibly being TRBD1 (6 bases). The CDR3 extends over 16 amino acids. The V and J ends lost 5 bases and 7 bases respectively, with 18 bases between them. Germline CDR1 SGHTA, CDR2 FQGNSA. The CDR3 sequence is CASSPRPGQGNSPLHF. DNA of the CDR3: TGTGCCAGCAGCCCCCGCCCGGGACAAGGGAATTCACCCCTCCACTTT.

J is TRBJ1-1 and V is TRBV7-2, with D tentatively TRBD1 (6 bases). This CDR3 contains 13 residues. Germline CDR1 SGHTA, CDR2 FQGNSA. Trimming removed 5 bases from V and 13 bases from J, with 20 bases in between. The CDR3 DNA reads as TGTGCCAGCAGCGCAGAAGGCACAGGGTTAGTTTTCTTT. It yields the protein CASSAEGTGLVFF.

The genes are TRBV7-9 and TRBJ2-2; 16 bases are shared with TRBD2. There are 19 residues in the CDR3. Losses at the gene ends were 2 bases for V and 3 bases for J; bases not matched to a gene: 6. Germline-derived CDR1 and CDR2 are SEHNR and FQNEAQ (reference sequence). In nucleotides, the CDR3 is TGTGCCAGCAGCTTACCATCGGGACTAGCGGGGGGGTACACCGGGGAGCTGTTTTTT. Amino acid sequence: CASSLPSGLAGGYTGELFF.

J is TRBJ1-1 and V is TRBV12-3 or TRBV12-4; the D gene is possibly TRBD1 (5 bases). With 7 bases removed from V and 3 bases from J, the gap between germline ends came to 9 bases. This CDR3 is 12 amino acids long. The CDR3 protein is CASIQGYTEAFF. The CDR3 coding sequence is TGTGCCAGCATCCAGGGCTACACTGAAGCTTTCTTT.

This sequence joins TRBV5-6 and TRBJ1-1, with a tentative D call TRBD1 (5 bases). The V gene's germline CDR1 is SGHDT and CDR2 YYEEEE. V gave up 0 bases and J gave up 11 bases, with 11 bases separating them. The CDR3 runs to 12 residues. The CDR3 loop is CASSLAPGLAFF. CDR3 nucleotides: TGTGCCAGCAGCTTGGCTCCAGGGCTCGCTTTCTTT.

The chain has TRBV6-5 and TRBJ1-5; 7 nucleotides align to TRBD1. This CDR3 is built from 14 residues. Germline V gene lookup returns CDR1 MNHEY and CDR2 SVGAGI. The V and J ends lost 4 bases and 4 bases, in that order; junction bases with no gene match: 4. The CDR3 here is CASSSTGTNQPQHF. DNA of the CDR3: TGTGCCAGCAGTTCGACAGGGACTAATCAGCCCCAGCATTTT.

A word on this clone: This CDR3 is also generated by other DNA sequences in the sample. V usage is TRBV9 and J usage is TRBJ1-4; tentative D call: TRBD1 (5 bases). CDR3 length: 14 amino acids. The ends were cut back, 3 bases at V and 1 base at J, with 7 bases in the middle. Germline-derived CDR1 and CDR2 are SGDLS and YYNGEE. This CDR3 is CASSAGGTNEKLFF. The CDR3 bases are TGTGCCAGCAGCGCCGGGGGAACTAATGAAAAACTGTTTTTT.

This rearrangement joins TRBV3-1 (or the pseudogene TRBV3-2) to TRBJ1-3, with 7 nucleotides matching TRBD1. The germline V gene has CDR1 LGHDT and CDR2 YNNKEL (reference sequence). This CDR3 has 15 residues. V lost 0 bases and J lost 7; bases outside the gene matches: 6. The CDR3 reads CASSQELTGWNTIYF. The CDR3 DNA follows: TGTGCCAGCAGCCAAGAATTGACAGGGTGGAACACCATATATTTT.

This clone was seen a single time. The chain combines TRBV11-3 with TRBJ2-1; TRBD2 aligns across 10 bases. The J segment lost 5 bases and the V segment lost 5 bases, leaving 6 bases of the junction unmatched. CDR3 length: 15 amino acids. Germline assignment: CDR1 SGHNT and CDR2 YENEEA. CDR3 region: CASSQTSGPNNEQFF. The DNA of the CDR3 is TGTGCCAGCAGCCAGACTAGCGGGCCCAACAATGAGCAGTTCTTC. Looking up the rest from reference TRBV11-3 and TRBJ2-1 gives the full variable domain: EAGVVQSPRYKIIEKKQPVAFWCNPISGHNTLYWYLQNLGQGPELLIRYENEEAVDDSQLPKDRFSAERLKGVDSTLKIQPAELGDSAVYLCASSQTSGPNNEQFFGPGTRLTVL.

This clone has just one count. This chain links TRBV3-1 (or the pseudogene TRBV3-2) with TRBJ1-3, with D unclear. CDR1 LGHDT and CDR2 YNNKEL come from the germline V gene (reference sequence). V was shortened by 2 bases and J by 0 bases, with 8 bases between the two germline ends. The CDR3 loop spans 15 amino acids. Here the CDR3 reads CASSQYGDSGNTIYF. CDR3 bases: TGTGCCAGCAGCCAATATGGAGACTCTGGAAACACCATATATTTT.

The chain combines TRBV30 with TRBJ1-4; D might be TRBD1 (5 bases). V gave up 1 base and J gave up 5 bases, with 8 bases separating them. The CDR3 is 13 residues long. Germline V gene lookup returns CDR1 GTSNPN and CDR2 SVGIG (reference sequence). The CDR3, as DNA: TGTGCCTGGAGTGGGGGCAGAAATGAAAAACTGTTTTTT. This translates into CAWSGGRNEKLFF.

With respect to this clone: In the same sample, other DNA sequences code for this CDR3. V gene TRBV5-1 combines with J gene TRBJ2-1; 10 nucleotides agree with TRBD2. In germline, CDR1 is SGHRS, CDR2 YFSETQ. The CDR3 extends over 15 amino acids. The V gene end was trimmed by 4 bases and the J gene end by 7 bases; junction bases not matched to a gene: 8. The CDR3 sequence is CASSRSGGAGNEQFF. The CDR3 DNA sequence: TGCGCCAGCAGCCGAAGCGGGGGGGCTGGGAATGAGCAGTTCTTC.

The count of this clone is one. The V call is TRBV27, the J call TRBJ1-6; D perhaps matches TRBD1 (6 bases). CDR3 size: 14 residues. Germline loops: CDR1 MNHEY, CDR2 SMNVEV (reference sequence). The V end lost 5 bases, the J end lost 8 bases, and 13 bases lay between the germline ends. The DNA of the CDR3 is TGTGCCAGCAGTCCCGGACAGTTTCATTCACCCCTCCACTTT. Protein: CASSPGQFHSPLHF.

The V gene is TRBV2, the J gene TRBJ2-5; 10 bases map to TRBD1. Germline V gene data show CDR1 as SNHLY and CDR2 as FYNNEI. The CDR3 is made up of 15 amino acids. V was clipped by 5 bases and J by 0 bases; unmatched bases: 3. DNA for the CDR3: TGTGCCAGCAGTTTGGACAGGGGGTACCAAGAGACCCAGTACTTC. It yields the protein CASSLDRGYQETQYF. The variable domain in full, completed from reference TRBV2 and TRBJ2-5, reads EPEVTQTPSHQVTQMGQEVILRCVPISNHLYFYWYRQILGQKVEFLVSFYNNEISEKSEIFDDQFSVERPDGSNFTLKIRSTKLEDSAMYFCASSLDRGYQETQYFGPGTRLLVL.

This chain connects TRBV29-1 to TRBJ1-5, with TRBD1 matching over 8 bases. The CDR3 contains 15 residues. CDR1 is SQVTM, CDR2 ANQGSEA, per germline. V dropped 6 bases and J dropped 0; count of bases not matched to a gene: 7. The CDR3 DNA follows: TGCAGCGTCCTCGACAGGGGTGATAGCAATCAGCCCCAGCATTTT. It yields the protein CSVLDRGDSNQPQHF.

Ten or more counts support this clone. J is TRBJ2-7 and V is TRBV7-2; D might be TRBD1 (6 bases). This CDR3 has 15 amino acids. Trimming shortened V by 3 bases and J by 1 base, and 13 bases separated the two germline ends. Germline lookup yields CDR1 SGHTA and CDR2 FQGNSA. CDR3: CASSLTGTQSYEQYF. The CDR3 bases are TGTGCCAGCAGCTTGACAGGTACGCAGTCCTACGAGCAGTACTTC.

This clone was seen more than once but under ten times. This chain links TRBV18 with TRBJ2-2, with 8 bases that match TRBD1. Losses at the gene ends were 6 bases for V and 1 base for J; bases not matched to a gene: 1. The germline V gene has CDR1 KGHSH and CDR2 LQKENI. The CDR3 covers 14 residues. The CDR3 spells CASSGQGNTGELFF. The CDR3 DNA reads TGTGCCAGCTCCGGACAGGGGAACACCGGGGAGCTGTTTTTT.

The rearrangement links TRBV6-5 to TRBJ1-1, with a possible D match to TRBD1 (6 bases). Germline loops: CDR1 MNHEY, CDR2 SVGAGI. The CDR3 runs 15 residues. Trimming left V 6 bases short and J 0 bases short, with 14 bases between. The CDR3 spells CASSPFTGLNTEAFF. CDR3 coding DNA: TGTGCCAGCAGCCCCTTTACAGGGCTGAACACTGAAGCTTTCTTT.

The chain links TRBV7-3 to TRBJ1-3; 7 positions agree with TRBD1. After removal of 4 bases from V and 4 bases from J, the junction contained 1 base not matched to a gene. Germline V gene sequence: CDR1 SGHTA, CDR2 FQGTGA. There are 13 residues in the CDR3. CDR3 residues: CASSSDRGNTIYF. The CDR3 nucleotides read TGTGCCAGCAGCTCGGACAGGGGAAACACCATATATTTT.

CDR3 DNA sequence: TGTGCCAGCAGTTACGAGGGGGGGAGAACCGGGGAGCTGTTTTTT. Its translation is CASSYEGGRTGELFF. V is TRBV6-6 and J is TRBJ2-2; weak D call: TRBD2 (7 bases). Germline lookup yields CDR1 MNHNY and CDR2 SVGAGI (reference sequence). V was cut by 2 bases and J by 5 bases, with 12 bases left in between. The CDR3 covers 15 residues.

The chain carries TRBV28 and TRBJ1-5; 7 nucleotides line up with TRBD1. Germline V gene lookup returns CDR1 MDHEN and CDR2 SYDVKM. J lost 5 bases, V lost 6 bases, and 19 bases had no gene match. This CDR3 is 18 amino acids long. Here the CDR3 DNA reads TGTGCCAGCAGCTCTACTACCCCTGACAGGGTAGTTCATCAGCCCCAGCATTTT. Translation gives CASSSTTPDRVVHQPQHF.

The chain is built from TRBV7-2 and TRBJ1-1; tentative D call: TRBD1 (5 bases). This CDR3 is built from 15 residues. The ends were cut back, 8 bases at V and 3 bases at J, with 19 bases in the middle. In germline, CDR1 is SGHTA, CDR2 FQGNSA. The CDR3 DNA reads TGTGCCAGCTTAAGGGGAGGACGCACTCACACTGAAGCTTTCTTT. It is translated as CASLRGGRTHTEAFF.

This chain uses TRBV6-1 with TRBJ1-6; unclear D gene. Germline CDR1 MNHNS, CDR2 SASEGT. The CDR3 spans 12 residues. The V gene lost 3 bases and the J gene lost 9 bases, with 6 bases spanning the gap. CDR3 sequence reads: CASSDRFSPLHF. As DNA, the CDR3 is TGTGCCAGCAGTGACAGGTTTTCACCCCTCCACTTT.

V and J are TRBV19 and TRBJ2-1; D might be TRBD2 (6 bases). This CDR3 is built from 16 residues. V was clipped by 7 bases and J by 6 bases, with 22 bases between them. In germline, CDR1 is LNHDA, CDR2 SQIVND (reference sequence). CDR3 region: CASTRLLGGRGNEQFF. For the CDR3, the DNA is TGTGCCAGTACGCGACTCCTGGGGGGTAGAGGCAATGAGCAGTTCTTC.